This section outlines one T cell receptor (beta chain) sequence together with its context. The antigen is unknown. These data are taken from a study of cytomegalovirus exposure and HLA in healthy donors. CDR3 length equals 15 residues. The trim removed 8 bases at V and 5 bases at J, leaving 11 bases unmatched. Germline CDR1 is MNHNY and CDR2 is SVGAGI (reference sequence). Study-level findings and limits: Researchers catalogued some 160 TCR beta chains as cytomegalovirus-associated. Several of the most significant clusters were apparently associated with common viral pathogens in a later analysis. Cytomegalovirus status was reportedly diagnosed by the classifier with high sensitivity and specificity.

PCR amplification relied on 60 Vbeta primers (plus 13 Jbeta primers). TCRdb keeps only in-frame clones here, not all; method: immunoSEQ multiplex PCR. This sample has 200,000 or so clones, with over 80% found just once. This chain uses TRBV6-6 with TRBJ2-7; TRBD2 matches at 11 bases. Sequenced input: PBMCs. The source is a boy aged 2 to 10 in good health and CMV-seronegative. The CDR3 loop reads CASGKLAGAGNEQYF. The CDR3 DNA is TGTGCCAGCGGAAAACTAGCGGGAGCTGGTAACGAGCAGTACTTC.